One sample yielded the 21 T cell receptor beta chains listed below, sequenced in a study of blood T cell repertoires in COVID-19. TCRdb's copy holds only in-frame clones and misses some; the assay was immunoSEQ multiplex PCR. The table includes 75,000 to 100,000 clones, around 88% detected once. Sequencing was carried out using peripheral blood. These receptors came from a man aged 60 to 75 with acute or convalescent COVID-19.

The chain joins TRBV10-3 to TRBJ1-3; D remains unclear. The CDR3 is 16 residues long. The V and J ends lost 4 bases and 2 bases respectively, with 15 bases between them. CDR1 and CDR2 from the germline V gene are ENHRY and SYGVKD. CDR3 bases: TGTGCCATCAGTGTGTCGTATGAGGGCGCTGGAAACACCATATATTTT. This gives the protein CAISVSYEGAGNTIYF.

V is TRBV9 and J is TRBJ2-7; D perhaps matches TRBD1 (6 bases). Between the trimmed V and J ends, which lost 3 bases and 2 bases, there was a span of 21 bases. The CDR3 contains 17 residues. The germline V gene encodes CDR1 SGDLS and CDR2 YYNGEE. CDR3 residues: CASSASASYRAPYEQYF. CDR3 DNA: TGTGCCAGCAGCGCTTCCGCGTCTTACAGGGCCCCCTACGAGCAGTACTTC.

The genes are TRBV19 and TRBJ1-1, with 9 positions matching TRBD1. Unmatched junction bases numbered 6, after V lost 4 bases and J lost 6 bases. There are 14 residues in the CDR3. The germline V gene encodes CDR1 LNHDA and CDR2 SQIVND (reference sequence). The CDR3 region is CASSNRQGVAEAFF. CDR3 sequence (DNA): TGTGCCAGTAGTAACCGACAGGGGGTGGCTGAAGCTTTCTTT.

The chain uses TRBV10-3 and TRBJ1-4; tentatively, D is TRBD1 (6 bases). V shed 4 bases and J shed 0 bases, with 18 bases lying between them. CDR3 length: 18 residues. Germline V lookup: CDR1 ENHRY, CDR2 SYGVKD. CDR3 protein: CAISGGPGVVATNEKLFF. The CDR3 coding sequence is TGTGCCATCAGTGGAGGACCAGGGGTCGTTGCAACTAATGAAAAACTGTTTTTT.

This clone was seen a few times. The chain joins TRBV11-3 to TRBJ2-1; possible D gene TRBD2, 5 bases. Trimming took 5 bases from V and 7 from J, leaving 21 bases between them. This CDR3 comprises 16 residues. Germline V gene lookup returns CDR1 SGHNT and CDR2 YENEEA. The CDR3 coding sequence is TGTGCCAGCAGCCCCCATGGGGAGACTCTAAAGAATGAGCAGTTCTTC. Amino acids: CASSPHGETLKNEQFF.

The chain is built from TRBV2 and TRBJ2-7; TRBD1 matches 7 bases. CDR3 size: 12 residues. The junction had 5 bases not matched to a gene; V was cut back by 10 bases and J by 2 bases. Germline values: CDR1 SNHLY, CDR2 FYNNEI. The CDR3 DNA is TGTGCCACCGGACAGGAAACCTACGAGCAGTACTTC. Its protein is CATGQETYEQYF.

The rearrangement joins TRBV29-1 to TRBJ2-4; 7 bases fit TRBD1. The CDR3 has 15 amino acids. With 4 bases clipped from V and 0 bases from J, the junction kept 6 bases outside the gene matches. Germline-derived CDR1 and CDR2 are SQVTM and ANQGSEA. The CDR3 bases are TGCAGCGTTGGACAGGGCGTGCTAGCCAAAAACATTCAGTACTTC. Residues: CSVGQGVLAKNIQYF.

The J gene is TRBJ2-3, the V gene TRBV9, with D possibly being TRBD1 (5 bases). There are 13 residues in the CDR3. V lost 2 bases to trimming and J lost 4 bases, with 8 bases between them. The germline V gene encodes CDR1 SGDLS and CDR2 YYNGEE. The CDR3 nucleotides read TGTGCCAGCAGCGTGCAGGGCGCAGATACGCAGTATTTT. The encoded protein is CASSVQGADTQYF.

This clone came up once. The chain is built from TRBV7-8 and TRBJ1-3; TRBD1 is a possible D gene (5 bases). CDR1 is SGHVS, CDR2 FQNEAQ, per germline. The CDR3 contains 13 residues. The V end lost 4 bases, the J end lost 10 bases, and 14 bases lay between the germline ends. The CDR3, as DNA: TGTGCCAGCAGCTCCTTAGTAGGGGAAACCATATATTTT. Protein: CASSSLVGETIYF.

This chain links TRBV3-1 (or the pseudogene TRBV3-2) with TRBJ2-7, with 8 bases aligning to TRBD2. Germline CDR1 reads LGHDT; CDR2 reads YNNKEL (reference sequence). The CDR3 length is 15 residues. Trimming removed 3 bases from V and 0 bases from J; junction bases left unmatched: 4. CDR3 nucleotides: TGTGCCAGCAGCCAGATAGCGGGGAGCTCCTACGAGCAGTACTTC. Translating it yields CASSQIAGSSYEQYF.

The chain recombines TRBV4-2 with TRBJ2-3; D is perhaps TRBD1 (5 bases). V lost 0 bases and J lost 6, with 7 bases in between. Germline-derived CDR1 and CDR2 are LGHNA and YNFKEQ. This CDR3 contains 13 residues. CDR3 coding DNA: TGTGCCAGCAGCCAAGATAGGGGTGATACGCAGTATTTT. It yields the protein CASSQDRGDTQYF.

V usage is TRBV12-3 or TRBV12-4 and J usage is TRBJ2-5, with D possibly TRBD1 on 6 matching bases. V lost 6 bases to trimming and J lost 5 bases, with 13 bases between them. CDR3 length: 13 amino acids. This CDR3 reads CASSLKGVETQYF. CDR3 nucleotides: TGTGCCAGCAGCCTCAAGGGGGTTGAGACCCAGTACTTC.

V gene TRBV3-1 (or the pseudogene TRBV3-2) combines with J gene TRBJ2-3; TRBD2 aligns across 9 bases. Germline CDR1 LGHDT, CDR2 YNNKEL (reference sequence). The junction had 10 bases not matched to a gene; V was cut back by 4 bases and J by 5 bases. The CDR3 is 16 amino acids. The CDR3 region has the DNA TGTGCCAGCAGCCGACCGGCGGGGGGGCGTGTAGATACGCAGTATTTT. Protein product: CASSRPAGGRVDTQYF.

The chain recombines TRBV18 with TRBJ1-2; 11 nucleotides line up with TRBD1. Per germline, CDR1 KGHSH and CDR2 LQKENI. Trimming took 3 bases from V and 3 from J; bases not matched to a gene: 3. This CDR3 region has 15 residues. CDR3 DNA: TGTGCCAGCTCACCGCGGACAGGGGGCGACTATGGCTACACCTTC. Its translation: CASSPRTGGDYGYTF.

The rearrangement uses TRBV6-5 and TRBJ2-7; TRBD1 is a possible D gene (6 bases). The germline V and J ends were trimmed by 4 bases and 4 bases, with 14 bases remaining between them. Germline lookup yields CDR1 MNHEY and CDR2 SVGAGI. The CDR3 is made up of 14 amino acids. CDR3 DNA sequence: TGTGCCAGCAGTTTGGTGGGGGCCGGATACGAGCAGTACTTC. This sequence encodes CASSLVGAGYEQYF.

V and J are TRBV19 and TRBJ2-1; TRBD2 matches at 9 bases. J lost 8 bases, V lost 1 base, and 6 bases had no gene match. Per the germline V gene, CDR1 is LNHDA and CDR2 is SQIVND (reference sequence). This CDR3 is 15 amino acids long. The CDR3 DNA reads as TGTGCCAGTAGTATAGTCCAGCGGGGGGACTATGAGCAGTTCTTC. Encoded protein: CASSIVQRGDYEQFF.

This chain uses TRBV19 with TRBJ1-5; the D is unclear. With 5 bases removed from V and 9 bases from J, the gap between germline ends came to 11 bases. The CDR3 is 12 amino acids. The germline gives CDR1 LNHDA, CDR2 SQIVND (reference sequence). The CDR3 DNA is TGTGCCAGTAGTTTCCCACCGGGGCCCCAGCATTTT. Translating gives CASSFPPGPQHF. The full variable domain, rest sourced from reference TRBV19 and TRBJ1-5, is DGGITQSPKYLFRKEGQNVTLSCEQNLNHDAMYWYRQDPGQGLRLIYYSQIVNDFQKGDIAEGYSVSREKKESFPLTVTSAQKNPTAFYLCASSFPPGPQHFGDGTRLSIL.

CDR3 sequence reads: CASRADGHVGYTF. In DNA, the CDR3 is TGTGCCAGCAGGGCCGACGGACACGTTGGCTACACCTTC. V usage is TRBV2 and J usage is TRBJ1-2; D might be TRBD1 (5 bases). Deletions cut 6 bases from V and 7 bases from J, with 15 bases between. The V gene's germline CDR1 is SNHLY and CDR2 FYNNEI. The CDR3 runs 13 residues.

This sequence joins TRBV21-1 and TRBJ1-5. TRBV21-1 corresponds to a pseudogene. The CDR3 runs to 15 residues. CDR3 DNA: TGTGCCAGCAGCAAAGGGGAGGGGCAGGCTCAGCCCCAGCATTTT. This encodes CASSKGEGQAQPQHF.

This sequence joins TRBV5-4 and TRBJ2-1; the D gene is possibly TRBD1 (6 bases). The germline V and J ends were trimmed by 2 bases and 0 bases, with 9 bases remaining between them. Germline lookup yields CDR1 SGHNT and CDR2 YYREEE (reference sequence). CDR3 length: 15 amino acids. DNA for the CDR3: TGTGCCAGCAGCTTAGGGGGAAGCTCCTACAATGAGCAGTTCTTC. Protein product: CASSLGGSSYNEQFF.

This clone was counted a few times. The rearrangement links TRBV19 to TRBJ1-2; weak D call: TRBD1 (6 bases). In germline, CDR1 is LNHDA, CDR2 SQIVND (reference sequence). The CDR3 loop spans 13 amino acids. The V end lost 9 bases, the J end lost 2 bases, and 13 bases lay between the germline ends. The chain's CDR3 is CASRTGNNYGYTF. The CDR3 DNA is TGTGCCAGCAGAACAGGGAACAACTATGGCTACACCTTC.